This TCR beta chain was captured by sequencing in a study of beta chain features in type 1 diabetes. Study findings and constraints: For Type 1 diabetes patients, all four CD4+ subsets carried TCRB CDR3s that were moderately but significantly shorter. Any HLA-type effect on TCRB rearrangement remained unresolved here. Healthy donors had naive, central memory and Treg TCRB repertoires that appeared less similar than those seen among patients.

This clone was seen more than once but under ten times. Its antigen is still unknown. The CDR3 spans 15 residues. With 0 bases removed from V and 2 bases from J, the gap between germline ends came to 12 bases. CDR1 and CDR2 from the germline V gene are GTSNPN and SVGIG (reference sequence). The isolated RNA, all of it, was reverse transcribed, so expressed TCRB transcripts were what got sequenced. Measured with immunoSEQ multiplex PCR; TCRdb has only the in-frame clones, and not every one. Counted here are over 150,000 clones, approximately 8.1% occurring once; the ten biggest clones make up approximately 0.69%. Staining for CD45RO/CCR7/CD25/CD127/CD95/CD27 allowed sorting of CD4+ naive, central memory, regulatory and stem cell-like memory cells.

The V gene is TRBV30, the J gene TRBJ2-3, with a weak D call TRBD1 (5 bases). This TCR derives from a man aged 18-30 years in good health. Sequencing used central memory CD4+ T cells from blood. The CDR3 protein is CAWSVGQGYTDTQYF. The DNA for the CDR3 is TGTGCCTGGAGTGTAGGGCAGGGATACACAGATACGCAGTATTTT.